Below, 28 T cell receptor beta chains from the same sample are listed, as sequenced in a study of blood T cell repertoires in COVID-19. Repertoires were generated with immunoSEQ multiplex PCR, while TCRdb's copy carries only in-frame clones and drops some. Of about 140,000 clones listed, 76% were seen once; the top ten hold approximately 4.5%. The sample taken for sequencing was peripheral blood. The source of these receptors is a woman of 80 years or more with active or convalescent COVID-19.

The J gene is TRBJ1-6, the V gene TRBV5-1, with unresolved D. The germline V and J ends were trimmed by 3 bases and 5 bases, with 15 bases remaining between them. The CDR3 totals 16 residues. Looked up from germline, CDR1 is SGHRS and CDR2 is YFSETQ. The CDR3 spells CASSSIPGQNNSPLHF. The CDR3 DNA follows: TGCGCCAGCAGCTCTATCCCGGGTCAGAATAATTCACCCCTCCACTTT.

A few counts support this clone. This CDR3 is CSVVSVTYNEQFF. The CDR3, as DNA: TGCAGCGTTGTCTCGGTTACCTACAATGAGCAGTTCTTC. This chain uses TRBV29-1 with TRBJ2-1; no reliable D call. The CDR3 spans 13 residues. V gave up 4 bases and J gave up 2 bases, with 9 bases separating them. Germline V gene data show CDR1 as SQVTM and CDR2 as ANQGSEA.

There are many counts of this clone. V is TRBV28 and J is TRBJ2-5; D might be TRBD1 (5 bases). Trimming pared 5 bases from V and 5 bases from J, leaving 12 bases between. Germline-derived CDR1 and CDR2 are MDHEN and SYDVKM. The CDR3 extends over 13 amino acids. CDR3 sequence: CASSQGNGETQYF. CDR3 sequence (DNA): TGTGCCAGCAGTCAGGGCAATGGGGAGACCCAGTACTTC. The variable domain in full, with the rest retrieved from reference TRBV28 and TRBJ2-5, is DVKVTQSSRYLVKRTGEKVFLECVQDMDHENMFWYRQDPGLGLRLIYFSYDVKMKEKGDIPEGYSVSREKKERFSLILESASTNQTSMYLCASSQGNGETQYFGPGTRLLVL.

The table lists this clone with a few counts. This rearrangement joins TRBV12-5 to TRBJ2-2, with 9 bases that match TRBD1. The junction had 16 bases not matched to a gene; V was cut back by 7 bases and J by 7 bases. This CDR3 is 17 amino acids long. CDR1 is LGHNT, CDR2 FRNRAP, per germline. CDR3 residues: CASATSPGTGKVGELFF. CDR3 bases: TGTGCTAGTGCCACTTCCCCCGGGACAGGGAAAGTCGGGGAGCTGTTTTTT.

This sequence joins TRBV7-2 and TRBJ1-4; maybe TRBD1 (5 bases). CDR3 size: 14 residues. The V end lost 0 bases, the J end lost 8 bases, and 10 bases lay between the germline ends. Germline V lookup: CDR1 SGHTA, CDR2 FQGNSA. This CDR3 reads CASSLAQGREKLFF. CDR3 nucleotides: TGTGCCAGCAGCTTAGCCCAGGGTCGGGAAAAACTGTTTTTT.

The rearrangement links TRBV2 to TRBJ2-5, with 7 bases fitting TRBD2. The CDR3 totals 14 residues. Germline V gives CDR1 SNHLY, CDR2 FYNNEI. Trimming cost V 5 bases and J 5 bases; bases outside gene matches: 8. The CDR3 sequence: CASSPGTTAETQYF. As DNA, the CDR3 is TGTGCCAGCAGTCCCGGGACTACCGCGGAGACCCAGTACTTC.

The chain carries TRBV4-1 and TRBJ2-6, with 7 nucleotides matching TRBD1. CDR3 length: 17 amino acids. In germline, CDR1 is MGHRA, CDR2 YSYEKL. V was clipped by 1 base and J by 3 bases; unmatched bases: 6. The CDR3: CASSQAEGAGGANVLTF. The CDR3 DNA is TGCGCCAGCAGCCAAGCTGAGGGGGCGGGTGGGGCCAACGTCCTGACTTTC.

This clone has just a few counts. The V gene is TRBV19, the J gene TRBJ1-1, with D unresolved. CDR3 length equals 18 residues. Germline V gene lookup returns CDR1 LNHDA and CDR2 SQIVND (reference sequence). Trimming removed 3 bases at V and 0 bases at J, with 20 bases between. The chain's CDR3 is CASSIPLARQNMNTEAFF. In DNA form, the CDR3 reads TGTGCCAGTAGTATTCCTTTAGCTAGGCAGAATATGAACACTGAAGCTTTCTTT.

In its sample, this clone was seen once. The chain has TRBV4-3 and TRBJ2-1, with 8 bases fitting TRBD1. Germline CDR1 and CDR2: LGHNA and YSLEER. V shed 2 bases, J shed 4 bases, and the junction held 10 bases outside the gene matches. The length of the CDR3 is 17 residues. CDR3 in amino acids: CASSQRTGTGFYNEQFF. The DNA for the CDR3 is TGCGCCAGCAGCCAACGCACCGGGACAGGATTTTACAATGAGCAGTTCTTC.

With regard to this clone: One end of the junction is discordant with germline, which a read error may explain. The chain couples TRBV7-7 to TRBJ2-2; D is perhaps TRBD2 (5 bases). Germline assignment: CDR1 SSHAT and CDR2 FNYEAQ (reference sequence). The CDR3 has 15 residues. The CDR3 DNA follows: TGTGCTAGCAGCTTCGGGGTCTTTGGCACCGGGGAGCTGTTTTTT. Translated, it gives CASSFGVFGTGELFF.

CDR3 DNA: TGTGCCAGCAGCTTGCCTGGGGGCCACACTGAAGCTTTCTTT. It is translated as CASSLPGGHTEAFF. The V gene is TRBV5-8, the J gene TRBJ1-1, with D maybe TRBD1 (6 bases). The CDR3 covers 14 residues. Germline lookup yields CDR1 SGHTS and CDR2 YDEGEE. Trimming took 1 base from V and 3 from J, leaving 10 bases between them.

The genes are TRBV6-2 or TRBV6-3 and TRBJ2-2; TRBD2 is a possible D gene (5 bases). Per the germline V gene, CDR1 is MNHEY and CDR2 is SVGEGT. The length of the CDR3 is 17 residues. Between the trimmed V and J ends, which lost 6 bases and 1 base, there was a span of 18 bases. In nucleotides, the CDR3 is TGTGCCAGCAGCAGACTCCCCGGGGTGGGGAACACCGGGGAGCTGTTTTTT. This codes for CASSRLPGVGNTGELFF.

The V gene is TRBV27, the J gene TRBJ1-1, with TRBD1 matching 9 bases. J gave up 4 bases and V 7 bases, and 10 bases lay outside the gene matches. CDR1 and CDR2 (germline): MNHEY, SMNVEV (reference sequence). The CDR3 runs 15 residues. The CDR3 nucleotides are TGTGCCAGCACCCTAAACCCGACAGGGGGCACTGAAGCTTTCTTT. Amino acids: CASTLNPTGGTEAFF.

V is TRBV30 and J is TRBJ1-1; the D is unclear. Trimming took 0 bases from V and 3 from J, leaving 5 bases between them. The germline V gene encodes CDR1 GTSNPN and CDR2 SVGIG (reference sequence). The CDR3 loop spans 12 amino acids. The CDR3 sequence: CAWSVPDTEAFF. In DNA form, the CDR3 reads TGTGCCTGGAGTGTCCCGGACACTGAAGCTTTCTTT. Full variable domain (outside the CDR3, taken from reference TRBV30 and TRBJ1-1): SQTIHQWPATLVQPVGSPLSLECTVEGTSNPNLYWYRQAAGRGLQLLFYSVGIGQISSEVPQNLSASRPQDRQFILSSKKLLLSDSGFYLCAWSVPDTEAFFGQGTRLTVV.

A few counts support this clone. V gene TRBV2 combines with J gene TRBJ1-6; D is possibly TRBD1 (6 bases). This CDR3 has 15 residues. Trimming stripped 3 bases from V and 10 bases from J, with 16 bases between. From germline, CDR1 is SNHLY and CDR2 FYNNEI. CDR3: CASSEFAGAVSPLHF. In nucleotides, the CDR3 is TGTGCCAGCAGTGAGTTTGCGGGGGCAGTCTCACCCCTCCACTTT.

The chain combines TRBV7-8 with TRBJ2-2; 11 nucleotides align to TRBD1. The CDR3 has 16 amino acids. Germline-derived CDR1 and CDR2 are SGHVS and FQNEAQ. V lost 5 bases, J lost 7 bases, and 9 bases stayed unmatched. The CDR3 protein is CASSRRTGGVGGELFF. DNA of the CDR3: TGTGCCAGCAGCCGCCGGACAGGGGGCGTAGGCGGGGAGCTGTTTTTT.

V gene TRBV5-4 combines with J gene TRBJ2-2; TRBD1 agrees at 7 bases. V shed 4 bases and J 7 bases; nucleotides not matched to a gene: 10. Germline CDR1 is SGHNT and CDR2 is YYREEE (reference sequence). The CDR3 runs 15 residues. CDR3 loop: CASSPTRGQIGELFF. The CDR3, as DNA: TGTGCCAGCAGCCCTACGAGGGGGCAGATCGGGGAGCTGTTTTTT. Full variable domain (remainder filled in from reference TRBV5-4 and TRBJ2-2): ETGVTQSPTHLIKTRGQQVTLRCSSQSGHNTVSWYQQALGQGPQFIFQYYREEENGRGNFPPRFSGLQFPNYSSELNVNALELDDSALYLCASSPTRGQIGELFFGEGSRLTVL.

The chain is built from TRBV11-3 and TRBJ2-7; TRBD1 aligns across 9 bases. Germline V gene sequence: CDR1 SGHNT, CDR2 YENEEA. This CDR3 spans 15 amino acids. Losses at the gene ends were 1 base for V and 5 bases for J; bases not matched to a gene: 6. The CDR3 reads CASSLGTGDLDEQYF. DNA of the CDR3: TGTGCCAGCAGCTTAGGGACAGGGGACCTCGACGAGCAGTACTTC.

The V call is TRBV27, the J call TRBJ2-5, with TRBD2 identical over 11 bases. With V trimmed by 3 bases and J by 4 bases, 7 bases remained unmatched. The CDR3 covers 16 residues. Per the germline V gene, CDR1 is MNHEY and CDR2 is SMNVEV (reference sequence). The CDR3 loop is CASSFRLAGPGETQYF. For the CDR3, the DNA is TGTGCCAGCAGTTTCAGACTAGCGGGGCCCGGAGAGACCCAGTACTTC.

CDR3 coding DNA: TGTGCCAGCAGCTTAGATTTGATAGGCCCGGGGTTCTATGGCTACACCTTC. Its translation: CASSLDLIGPGFYGYTF. The rearrangement links TRBV7-8 to TRBJ1-2; D gene ambiguous. The CDR3 runs 17 residues. Germline V gene sequence: CDR1 SGHVS, CDR2 FQNEAQ. V was shortened by 1 base and J by 4 bases, with 19 bases between the two germline ends.

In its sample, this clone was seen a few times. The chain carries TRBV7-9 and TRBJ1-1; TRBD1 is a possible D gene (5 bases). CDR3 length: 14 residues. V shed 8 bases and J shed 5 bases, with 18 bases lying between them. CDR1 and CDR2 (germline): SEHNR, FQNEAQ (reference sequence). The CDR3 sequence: CASGSGVKMTEAFF. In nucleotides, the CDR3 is TGTGCCAGCGGGTCGGGGGTTAAGATGACTGAAGCTTTCTTT.

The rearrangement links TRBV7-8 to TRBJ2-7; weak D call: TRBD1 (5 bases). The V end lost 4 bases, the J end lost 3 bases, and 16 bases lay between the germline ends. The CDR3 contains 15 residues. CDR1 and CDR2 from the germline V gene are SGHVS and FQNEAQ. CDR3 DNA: TGTGCCAGCAGCTACGGGTTTGGACATCTCTACGAGCAGTACTTC. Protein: CASSYGFGHLYEQYF.

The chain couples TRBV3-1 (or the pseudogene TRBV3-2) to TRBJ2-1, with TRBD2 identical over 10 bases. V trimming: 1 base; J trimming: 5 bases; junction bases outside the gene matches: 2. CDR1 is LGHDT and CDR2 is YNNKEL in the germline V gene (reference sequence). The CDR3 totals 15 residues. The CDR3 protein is CASSQVAGGHNEQFF. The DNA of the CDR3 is TGTGCCAGCAGCCAAGTAGCGGGGGGCCACAATGAGCAGTTCTTC.

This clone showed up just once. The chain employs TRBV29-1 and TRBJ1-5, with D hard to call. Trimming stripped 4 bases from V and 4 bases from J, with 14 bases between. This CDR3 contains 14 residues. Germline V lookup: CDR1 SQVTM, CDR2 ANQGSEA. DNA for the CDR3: TGCAGCGTTGGTAGAGCGGCGGGGAATCAGCCCCAGCATTTT. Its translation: CSVGRAAGNQPQHF. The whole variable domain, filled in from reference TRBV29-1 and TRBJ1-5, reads SAVISQKPSRDICQRGTSLTIQCQVDSQVTMMFWYRQQPGQSLTLIATANQGSEATYESGFVIDKFPISRPNLTFSTLTVSNMSPEDSSIYLCSVGRAAGNQPQHFGDGTRLSIL.

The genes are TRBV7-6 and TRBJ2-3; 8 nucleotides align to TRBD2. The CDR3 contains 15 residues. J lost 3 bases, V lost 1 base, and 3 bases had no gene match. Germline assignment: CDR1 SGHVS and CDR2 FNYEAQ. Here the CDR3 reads CASSLGGLATDTQYF. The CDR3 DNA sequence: TGTGCCAGCAGCTTAGGAGGACTAGCTACAGATACGCAGTATTTT.

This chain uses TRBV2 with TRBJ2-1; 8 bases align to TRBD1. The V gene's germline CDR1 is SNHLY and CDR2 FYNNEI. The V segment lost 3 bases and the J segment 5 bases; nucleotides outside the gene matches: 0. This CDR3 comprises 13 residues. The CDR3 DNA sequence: TGTGCCAGCAGTGAGACAGGGGACAATGAGCAGTTCTTC. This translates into CASSETGDNEQFF.

The CDR3 coding sequence is TGTGCCAGCTCACCAGACCGGGACAGGGCTGGCTACACCTTC. This gives the protein CASSPDRDRAGYTF. The gene calls are TRBV18 and TRBJ1-2; TRBD1 agrees at 9 bases. Germline CDR1 reads KGHSH; CDR2 reads LQKENI. Losses at the gene ends were 2 bases for V and 7 bases for J; bases not matched to a gene: 5. The CDR3 consists of 14 residues.

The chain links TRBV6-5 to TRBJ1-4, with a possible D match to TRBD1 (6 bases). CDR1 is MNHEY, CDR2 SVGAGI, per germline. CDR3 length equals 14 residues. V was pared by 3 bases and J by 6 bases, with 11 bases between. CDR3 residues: CASSYAQGHEKLFF. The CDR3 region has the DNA TGTGCCAGCAGTTATGCGCAGGGGCATGAAAAACTGTTTTTT.